This T cell receptor beta chain was sequenced during a study of graft-versus-host responses after intestinal transplantation. In the study overall: Every recipient underwent anti-thymocyte globulin induction, then tacrolimus and steroids for 2 to 3 years. Findings of the study overall: Early post-transplant declines in HvG were associated with peak levels of circulating GvH clones. Some patients had graft-donor T cell macrochimerism. In their allografts, the ratios of graft-versus-host to host-versus-graft T cell clones were high.

Points on this clone: Its antigen remains unidentified.

From germline, CDR1 is SGHNT and CDR2 YENEEA. The CDR3 spans 12 residues. Trimming took off 4 bases at V and 4 bases at J, with 4 bases between the two ends. Libraries were prepared by immunoSEQ multiplex PCR; TCRdb keeps only in-frame clonotypes and omits some of them. The data hold about 86,000 clones, with roughly nine tenths observed a single time. The sequence was obtained from a human donor who received an intestinal transplant. The rearrangement joins TRBV11-3 to TRBJ2-2; D remains unclear. Sequences were derived from unstimulated CD8+ T cells sorted from spleen or lymph node cells, sampled before intestinal transplant. The CDR3 loop is CASSSSTGELFF. The CDR3 bases are TGTGCCAGCAGCTCCAGCACCGGGGAGCTGTTTTTT.